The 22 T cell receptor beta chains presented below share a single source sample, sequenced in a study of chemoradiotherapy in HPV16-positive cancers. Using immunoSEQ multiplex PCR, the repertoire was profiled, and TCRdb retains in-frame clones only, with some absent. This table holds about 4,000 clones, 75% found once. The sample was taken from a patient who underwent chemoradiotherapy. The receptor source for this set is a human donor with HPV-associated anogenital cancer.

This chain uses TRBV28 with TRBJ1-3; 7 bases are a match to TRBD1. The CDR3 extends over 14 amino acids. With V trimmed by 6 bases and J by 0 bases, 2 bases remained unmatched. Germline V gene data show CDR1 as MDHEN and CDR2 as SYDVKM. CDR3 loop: CASSDRVSGNTIYF. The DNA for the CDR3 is TGTGCCAGCAGCGACAGGGTCTCTGGAAACACCATATATTTT.

CDR3 region: CASSLGTVEELFF. The CDR3 region has the DNA TGTGCCAGCAGCCTTGGGACAGTAGAGGAACTGTTTTTT. This chain connects TRBV4-2 to TRBJ1-4; 7 nucleotides line up with TRBD1. This CDR3 has 13 amino acids. CDR1 LGHNA and CDR2 YNFKEQ come from the germline V gene. The junction had 8 bases not matched to a gene; V was cut back by 4 bases and J by 12 bases.

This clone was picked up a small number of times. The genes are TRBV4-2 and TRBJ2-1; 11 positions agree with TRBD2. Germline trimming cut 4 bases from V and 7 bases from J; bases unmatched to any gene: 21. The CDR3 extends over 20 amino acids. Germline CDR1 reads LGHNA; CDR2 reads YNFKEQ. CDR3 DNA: TGTGCCAGCAGCCCCCAGAACATCCGAACTAGCGGGGGCCGCAAAAATGAGCAGTTCTTC. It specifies CASSPQNIRTSGGRKNEQFF.

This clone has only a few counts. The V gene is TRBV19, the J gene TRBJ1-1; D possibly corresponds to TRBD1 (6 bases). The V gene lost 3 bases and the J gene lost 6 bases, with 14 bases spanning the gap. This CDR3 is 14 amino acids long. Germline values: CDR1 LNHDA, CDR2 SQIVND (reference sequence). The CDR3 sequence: CASSIPRGTAEAFF. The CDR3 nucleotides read TGTGCCAGTAGTATTCCCAGGGGTACCGCTGAAGCTTTCTTT.

The CDR3 reads CASRERTGASYEQYF. The CDR3 DNA reads TGCGCCAGCAGAGAAAGGACAGGGGCTTCCTACGAGCAGTACTTC. The rearrangement links TRBV5-1 to TRBJ2-7; TRBD1 matches at 9 bases. CDR3 length: 15 residues. Germline CDR1 and CDR2: SGHRS and YFSETQ. V was pared by 5 bases and J by 1 base, with 7 bases of the junction left unmatched.

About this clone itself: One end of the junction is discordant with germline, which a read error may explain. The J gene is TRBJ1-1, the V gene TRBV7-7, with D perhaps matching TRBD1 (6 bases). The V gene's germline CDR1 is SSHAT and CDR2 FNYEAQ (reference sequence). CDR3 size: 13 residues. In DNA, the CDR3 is TGTGCTAGCAGCCGCACAGGGACGACTGAAGCTTTCTTT. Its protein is CASSRTGTTEAFF. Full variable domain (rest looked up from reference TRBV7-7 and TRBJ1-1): GAGVSQSPRYKVTKRGQDVTLRCDPISSHATLYWYQQALGQGPEFLTYFNYEAQPDKSGLPSDRFSAERPEGSISTLTIQRTEQRDSAMYRCASSRTGTTEAFFGQGTRLTVV.

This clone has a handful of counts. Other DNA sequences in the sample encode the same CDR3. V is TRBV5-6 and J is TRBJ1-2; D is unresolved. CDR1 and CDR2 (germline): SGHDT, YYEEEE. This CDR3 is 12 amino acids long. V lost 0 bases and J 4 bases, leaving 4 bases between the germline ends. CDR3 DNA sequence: TGTGCCAGCAGCTTGGTCGGCTATGGCTACACCTTC. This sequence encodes CASSLVGYGYTF. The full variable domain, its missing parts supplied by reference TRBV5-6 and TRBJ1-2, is DAGVTQSPTHLIKTRGQQVTLRCSPKSGHDTVSWYQQALGQGPQFIFQYYEEEERQRGNFPDRFSGHQFPNYSSELNVNALLLGDSALYLCASSLVGYGYTFGSGTRLTVV.

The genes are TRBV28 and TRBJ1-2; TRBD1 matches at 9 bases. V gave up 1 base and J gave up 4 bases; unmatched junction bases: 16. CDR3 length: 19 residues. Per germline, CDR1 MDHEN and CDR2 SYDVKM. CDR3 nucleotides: TGTGCCAGCAGTTTATCCCACGGGACAGGGCCTGGTAACCTCTATGGCTACACCTTC. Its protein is CASSLSHGTGPGNLYGYTF.

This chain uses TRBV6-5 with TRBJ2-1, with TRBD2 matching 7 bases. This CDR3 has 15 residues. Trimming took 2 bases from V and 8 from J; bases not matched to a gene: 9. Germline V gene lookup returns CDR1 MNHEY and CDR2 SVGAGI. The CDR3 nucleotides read TGTGCCAGCAGTTACGTGGGTGCAGGGAGGGATGAGCAGTTCTTC. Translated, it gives CASSYVGAGRDEQFF.

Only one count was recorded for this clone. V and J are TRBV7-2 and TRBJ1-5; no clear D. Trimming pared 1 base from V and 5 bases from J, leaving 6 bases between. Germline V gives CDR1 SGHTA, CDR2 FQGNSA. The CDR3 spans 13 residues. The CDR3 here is CASSLGYDQPQHF. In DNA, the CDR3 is TGTGCCAGCAGCTTAGGGTACGATCAGCCCCAGCATTTT.

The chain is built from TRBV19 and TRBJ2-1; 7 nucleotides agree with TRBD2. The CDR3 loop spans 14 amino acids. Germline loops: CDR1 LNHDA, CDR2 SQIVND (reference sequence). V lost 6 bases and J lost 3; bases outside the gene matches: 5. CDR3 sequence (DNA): TGTGCCAGTAGCCTAGCGGTCAACTACAATGAGCAGTTCTTC. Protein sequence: CASSLAVNYNEQFF.

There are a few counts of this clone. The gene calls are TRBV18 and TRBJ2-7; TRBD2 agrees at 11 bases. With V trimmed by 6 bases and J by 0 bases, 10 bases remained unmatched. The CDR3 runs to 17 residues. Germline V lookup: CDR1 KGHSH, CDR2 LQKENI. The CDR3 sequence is CASSPYGTSGSSYEQYF. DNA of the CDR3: TGTGCCAGCTCTCCTTATGGGACTAGCGGAAGCTCCTACGAGCAGTACTTC.

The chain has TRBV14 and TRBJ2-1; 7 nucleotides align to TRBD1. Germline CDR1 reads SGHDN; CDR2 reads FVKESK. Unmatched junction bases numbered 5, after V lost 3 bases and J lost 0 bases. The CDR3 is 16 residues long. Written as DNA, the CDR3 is TGTGCCAGCAGCCATTTCCGGGACAGCTCCTACAATGAGCAGTTCTTC. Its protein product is CASSHFRDSSYNEQFF.

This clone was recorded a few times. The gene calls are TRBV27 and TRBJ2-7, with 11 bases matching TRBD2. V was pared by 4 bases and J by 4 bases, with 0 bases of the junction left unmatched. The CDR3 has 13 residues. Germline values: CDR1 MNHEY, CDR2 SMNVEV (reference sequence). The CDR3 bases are TGTGCCAGCAGTTGGACTAGCGGGTACGAGCAGTACTTC. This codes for CASSWTSGYEQYF.

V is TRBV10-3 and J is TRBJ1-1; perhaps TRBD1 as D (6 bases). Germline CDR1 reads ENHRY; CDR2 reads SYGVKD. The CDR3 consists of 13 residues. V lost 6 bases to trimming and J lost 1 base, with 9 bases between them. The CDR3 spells CAIRGTPNTEAFF. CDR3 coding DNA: TGTGCCATCAGGGGGACACCGAACACTGAAGCTTTCTTT.

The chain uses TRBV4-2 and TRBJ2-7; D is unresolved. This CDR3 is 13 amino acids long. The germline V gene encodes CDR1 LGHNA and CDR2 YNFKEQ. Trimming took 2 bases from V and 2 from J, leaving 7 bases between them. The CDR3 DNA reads TGTGCCAGCAGCCAACAATTAACCTACGAGCAGTACTTC. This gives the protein CASSQQLTYEQYF.

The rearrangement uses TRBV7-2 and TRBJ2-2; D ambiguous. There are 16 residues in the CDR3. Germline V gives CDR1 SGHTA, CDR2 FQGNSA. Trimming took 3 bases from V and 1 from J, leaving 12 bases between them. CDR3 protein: CASSFSPPGNTGELFF. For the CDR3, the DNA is TGTGCCAGCAGCTTTTCCCCGCCCGGGAACACCGGGGAGCTGTTTTTT.

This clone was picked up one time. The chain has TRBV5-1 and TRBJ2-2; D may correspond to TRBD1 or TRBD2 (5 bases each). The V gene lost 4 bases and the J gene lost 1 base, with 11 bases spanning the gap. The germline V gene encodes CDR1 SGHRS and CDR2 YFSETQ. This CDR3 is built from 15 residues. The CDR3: CASSRDGMNTGELFF. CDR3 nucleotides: TGCGCCAGCAGCCGGGACGGAATGAACACCGGGGAGCTGTTTTTT.

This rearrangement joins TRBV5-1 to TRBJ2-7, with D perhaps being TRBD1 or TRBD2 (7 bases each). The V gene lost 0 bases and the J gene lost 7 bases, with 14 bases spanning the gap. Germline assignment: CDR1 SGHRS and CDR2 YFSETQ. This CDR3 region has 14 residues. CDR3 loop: CASSLDRGGREQYF. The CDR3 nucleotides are TGCGCCAGCAGCTTGGACAGGGGAGGGCGTGAGCAGTACTTC.

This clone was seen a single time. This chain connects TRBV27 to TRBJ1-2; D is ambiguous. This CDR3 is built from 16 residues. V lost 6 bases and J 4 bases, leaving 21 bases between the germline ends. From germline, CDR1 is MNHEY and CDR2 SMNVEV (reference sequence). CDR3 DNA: TGTGCCAGCAGCCCCCTGGCGGATCCCACCCCCTATGGCTACACCTTC. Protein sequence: CASSPLADPTPYGYTF.

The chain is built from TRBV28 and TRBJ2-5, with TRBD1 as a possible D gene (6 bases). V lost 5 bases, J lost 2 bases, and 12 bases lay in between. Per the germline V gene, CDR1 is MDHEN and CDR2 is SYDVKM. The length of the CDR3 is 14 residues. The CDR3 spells CASSLSGTQETQYF. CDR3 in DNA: TGTGCCAGCAGTCTATCCGGGACACAAGAGACCCAGTACTTC.

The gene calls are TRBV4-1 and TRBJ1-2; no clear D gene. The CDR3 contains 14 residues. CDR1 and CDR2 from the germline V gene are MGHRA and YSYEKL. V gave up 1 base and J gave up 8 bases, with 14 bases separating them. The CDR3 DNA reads TGCGCCAGCAGCCAAGCTTTATGGGGAGGGGGCTACACCTTC. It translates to CASSQALWGGGYTF.